The 11 T cell receptor beta chains given below trace back to one sample, sequenced in a study of T cells in Graves' hyperthyroidism and ophthalmopathy. TCR beta CDR3 regions were amplified from RNA transcripts. HTBI primers were used for first-round RT-PCR of the TCR CDR3. TCRdb re-called the multiplex PCR reads with MiXCR, one entry per CDR3 protein. Of hundreds of thousands of distinct CDR3 sequences in the sample, 17% are singletons; the top ten hold roughly 15%. Source material: blood. The receptor set was obtained from a woman between 18 and 29 years old with Graves' ophthalmopathy.

The CDR3 nucleotides are TGTGCCATCAGTGCCCAGCATGAGGATTCACCCCTCCACTTT. It yields the protein CAISAQHEDSPLHF. The gene calls are TRBV10-3 and TRBJ1-6; unclear D gene. The CDR3 totals 14 residues. The germline V gene has CDR1 ENHRY and CDR2 SYGVKD. The V gene lost 4 bases and the J gene lost 8 bases, with 12 bases spanning the gap.

This clonotype has a count of ten or more. V usage is TRBV5-6 and J usage is TRBJ2-7, with D perhaps TRBD1 (6 bases). The germline CDR1 and CDR2 sequences are SGHDT and YYEEEE. CDR3 size: 15 residues. Trimming left V 0 bases short and J 4 bases short, with 14 bases between. In nucleotides, the CDR3 is TGTGCCAGCAGCTTGGGGGTTACAGGGTTGTACGAGCAGTACTTC. Translated, it gives CASSLGVTGLYEQYF. The entire variable domain, with the rest obtained from reference TRBV5-6 and TRBJ2-7, is as follows: DAGVTQSPTHLIKTRGQQVTLRCSPKSGHDTVSWYQQALGQGPQFIFQYYEEEERQRGNFPDRFSGHQFPNYSSELNVNALLLGDSALYLCASSLGVTGLYEQYFGPGTRLTVT.

The CDR3 protein is CASSLETSGYEQYF. The DNA for the CDR3 is TGCGCCAGCAGCTTGGAGACTAGCGGCTACGAGCAGTACTTC. The gene calls are TRBV5-1 and TRBJ2-7; 9 bases align to TRBD2. The CDR3 has 14 amino acids. V trimming: 0 bases; J trimming: 3 bases; junction bases outside the gene matches: 1. CDR1 and CDR2 (germline): SGHRS, YFSETQ.

This chain uses TRBV12-3 or TRBV12-4 with TRBJ1-3; D is unresolved. Trimming removed 3 bases at V and 0 bases at J, with 12 bases between. This CDR3 spans 16 amino acids. For the CDR3, the DNA is TGTGCCAGCAGTTTTCCCGGGTCCAGCTCTGGAAACACCATATATTTT. Translation gives CASSFPGSSSGNTIYF.

At least ten counts were recorded for this clonotype. The chain joins TRBV19 to TRBJ2-7; TRBD1 is a possible D gene (6 bases). V was cut by 6 bases and J by 3 bases, with 18 bases left in between. The CDR3 totals 15 residues. Germline-derived CDR1 and CDR2 are LNHDA and SQIVND (reference sequence). The CDR3 here is CASRKTGISGYEQYF. The CDR3 coding sequence is TGTGCCAGTAGGAAGACAGGAATATCGGGCTACGAGCAGTACTTC. The whole variable domain, filled in from reference TRBV19 and TRBJ2-7, reads DGGITQSPKYLFRKEGQNVTLSCEQNLNHDAMYWYRQDPGQGLRLIYYSQIVNDFQKGDIAEGYSVSREKKESFPLTVTSAQKNPTAFYLCASRKTGISGYEQYFGPGTRLTVT.

This clonotype was detected a few times. The rearrangement links TRBV7-2 to TRBJ2-7; D is unresolved. V was cut by 0 bases and J by 2 bases, with 11 bases left in between. The CDR3 sequence is 15 residues long. CDR1 and CDR2 from the germline V gene are SGHTA and FQGNSA. The CDR3 sequence is CASSLADDQTYEQYF. The CDR3 coding sequence is TGTGCCAGCAGCTTAGCGGACGATCAAACCTACGAGCAGTACTTC. The full variable domain, rest sourced from reference TRBV7-2 and TRBJ2-7, is GAGVSQSPSNKVTEKGKDVELRCDPISGHTALYWYRQSLGQGLEFLIYFQGNSAPDKSGLPSDRFSAERTGGSVSTLTIQRTQQEDSAVYLCASSLADDQTYEQYFGPGTRLTVT.

This chain links TRBV27 with TRBJ2-1; the D call may be TRBD1 or TRBD2 (6 bases each). Trimming cost V 6 bases and J 2 bases, with 11 bases left between them. This CDR3 comprises 14 residues. Germline CDR1 and CDR2: MNHEY and SMNVEV (reference sequence). In nucleotides, the CDR3 is TGTGCCAGCAGGGTAAGGGGGGCCTACAATGAGCAGTTCTTC. Encoded protein: CASRVRGAYNEQFF.

This clonotype showed up many times. The chain couples TRBV12-3 or TRBV12-4 to TRBJ2-2; D ambiguous. V lost 8 bases and J lost 3, with 7 bases in between. The CDR3 length is 12 residues. CDR3 in amino acids: CASLRDTGELFF. As DNA, the CDR3 is TGTGCCAGCCTTAGGGACACCGGGGAGCTGTTTTTT.

This clonotype was picked up one time. V gene TRBV20-1 combines with J gene TRBJ2-2; 9 bases are shared with TRBD1. The CDR3 has 13 residues. The junction had 3 bases not matched to a gene; V was cut back by 5 bases and J by 5 bases. Per germline, CDR1 DFQATT and CDR2 SNEGSKA (reference sequence). The CDR3 region has the DNA TGCAGTGCTCGAGGACAGGGGACCGGGGAGCTGTTTTTT. Translation gives CSARGQGTGELFF.

The chain carries TRBV6-1 and TRBJ2-1; the D is unclear. Germline V CDR1 and CDR2: MNHNS, SASEGT. The CDR3 loop spans 15 amino acids. The V gene lost 2 bases and the J gene lost 3 bases, with 11 bases spanning the gap. The CDR3: CASSESGFGYNEQFF. The CDR3 bases are TGTGCCAGCAGTGAATCGGGCTTTGGCTACAATGAGCAGTTCTTC.

The chain uses TRBV3-1 and TRBJ1-6; D possibly corresponds to TRBD1 (5 bases). Between the trimmed V and J ends, which lost 0 bases and 9 bases, there was a span of 9 bases. CDR3 length: 14 amino acids. Germline V gene lookup returns CDR1 LGHDT and CDR2 YNNKEL (reference sequence). This chain's CDR3 is CASSQDRVISPLHF. In nucleotides, the CDR3 is TGTGCCAGCAGCCAAGACAGGGTAATTTCACCCCTCCACTTT. The full variable domain, rest sourced from reference TRBV3-1 and TRBJ1-6, is DTAVSQTPKYLVTQMGNDKSIKCEQNLGHDTMYWYKQDSKKFLKIMFSYNNKELIINETVPNRFSPKSPDKAHLNLHINSLELGDSAVYFCASSQDRVISPLHFGNGTRLTVT.